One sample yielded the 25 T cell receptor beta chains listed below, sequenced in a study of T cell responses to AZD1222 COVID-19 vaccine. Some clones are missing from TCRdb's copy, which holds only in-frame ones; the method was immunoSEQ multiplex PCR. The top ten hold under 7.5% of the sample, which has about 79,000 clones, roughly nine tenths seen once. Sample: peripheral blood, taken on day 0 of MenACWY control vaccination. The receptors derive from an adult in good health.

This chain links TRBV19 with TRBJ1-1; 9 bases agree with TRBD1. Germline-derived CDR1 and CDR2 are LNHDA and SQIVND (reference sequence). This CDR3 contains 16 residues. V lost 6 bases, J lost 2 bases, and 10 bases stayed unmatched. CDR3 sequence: CASRTISTGGNTEAFF. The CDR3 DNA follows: TGTGCCAGTAGGACGATAAGCACAGGGGGCAACACTGAAGCTTTCTTT.

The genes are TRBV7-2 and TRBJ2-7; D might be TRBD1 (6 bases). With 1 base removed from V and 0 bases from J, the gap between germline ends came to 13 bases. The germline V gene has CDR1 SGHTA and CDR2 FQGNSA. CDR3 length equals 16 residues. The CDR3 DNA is TGTGCCAGCAGCTTAGATGCAGGGGCCCTCTCCTACGAGCAGTACTTC. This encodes CASSLDAGALSYEQYF. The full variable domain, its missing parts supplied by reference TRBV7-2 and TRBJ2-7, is GAGVSQSPSNKVTEKGKDVELRCDPISGHTALYWYRQSLGQGLEFLIYFQGNSAPDKSGLPSDRFSAERTGGSVSTLTIQRTQQEDSAVYLCASSLDAGALSYEQYFGPGTRLTVT.

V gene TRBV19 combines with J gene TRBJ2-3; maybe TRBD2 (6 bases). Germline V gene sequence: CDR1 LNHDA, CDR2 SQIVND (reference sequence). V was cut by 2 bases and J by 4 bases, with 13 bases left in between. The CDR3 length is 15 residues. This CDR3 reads CASSIILAGADTQYF. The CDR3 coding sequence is TGTGCCAGTAGTATAATACTAGCTGGGGCAGATACGCAGTATTTT. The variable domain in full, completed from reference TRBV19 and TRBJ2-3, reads DGGITQSPKYLFRKEGQNVTLSCEQNLNHDAMYWYRQDPGQGLRLIYYSQIVNDFQKGDIAEGYSVSREKKESFPLTVTSAQKNPTAFYLCASSIILAGADTQYFGPGTRLTVL.

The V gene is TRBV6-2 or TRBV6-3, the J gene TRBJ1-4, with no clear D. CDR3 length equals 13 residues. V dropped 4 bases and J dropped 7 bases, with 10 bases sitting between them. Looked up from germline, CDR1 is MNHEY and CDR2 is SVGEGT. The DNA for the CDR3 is TGTGCCAGCAGTTGGAATCGGGGTGAAAAACTGTTTTTT. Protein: CASSWNRGEKLFF.

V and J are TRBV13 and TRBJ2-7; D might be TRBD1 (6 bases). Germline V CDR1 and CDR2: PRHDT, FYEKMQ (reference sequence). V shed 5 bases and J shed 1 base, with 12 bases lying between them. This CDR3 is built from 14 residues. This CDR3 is CASSPGDGSYEQYF. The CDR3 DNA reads TGTGCCAGCAGCCCAGGGGACGGATCCTACGAGCAGTACTTC.

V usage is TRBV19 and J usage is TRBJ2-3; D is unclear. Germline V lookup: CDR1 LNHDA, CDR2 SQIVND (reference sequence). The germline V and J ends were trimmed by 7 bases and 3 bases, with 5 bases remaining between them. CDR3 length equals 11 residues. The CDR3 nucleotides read TGTGCCAGTAAACAGACAGATACGCAGTATTTT. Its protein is CASKQTDTQYF.

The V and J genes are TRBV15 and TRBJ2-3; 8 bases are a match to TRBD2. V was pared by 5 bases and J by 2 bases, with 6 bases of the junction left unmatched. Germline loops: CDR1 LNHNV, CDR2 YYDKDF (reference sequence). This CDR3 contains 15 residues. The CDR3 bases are TGTGCCACCAGCGTCGGGACTAGAAACACAGATACGCAGTATTTT. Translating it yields CATSVGTRNTDTQYF.

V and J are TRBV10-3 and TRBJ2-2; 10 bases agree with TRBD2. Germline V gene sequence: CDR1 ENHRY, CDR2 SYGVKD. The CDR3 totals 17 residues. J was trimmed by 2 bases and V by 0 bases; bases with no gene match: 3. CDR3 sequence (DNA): TGTGCCATCAGTGAGTCGCGACTAGCGGGCAACACCGGGGAGCTGTTTTTT. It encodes CAISESRLAGNTGELFF.

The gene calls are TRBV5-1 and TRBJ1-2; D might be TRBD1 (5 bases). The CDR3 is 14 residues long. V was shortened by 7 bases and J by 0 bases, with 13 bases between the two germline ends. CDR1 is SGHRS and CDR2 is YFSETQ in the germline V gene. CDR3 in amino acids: CASRRDDANYGYTF. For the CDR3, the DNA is TGCGCCAGCCGCCGGGACGATGCTAACTATGGCTACACCTTC.

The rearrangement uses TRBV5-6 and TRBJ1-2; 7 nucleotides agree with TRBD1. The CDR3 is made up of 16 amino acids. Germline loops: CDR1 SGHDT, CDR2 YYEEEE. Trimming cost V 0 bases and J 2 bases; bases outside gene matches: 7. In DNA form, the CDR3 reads TGTGCCAGCAGCTTGGGACAGGGCCCCATCAACTATGGCTACACCTTC. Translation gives CASSLGQGPINYGYTF.

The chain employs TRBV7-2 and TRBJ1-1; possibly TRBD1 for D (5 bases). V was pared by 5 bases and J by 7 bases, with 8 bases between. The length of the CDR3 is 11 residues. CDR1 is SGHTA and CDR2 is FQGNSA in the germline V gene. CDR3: CASSRQSEAFF. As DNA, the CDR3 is TGTGCCAGCAGCAGACAGAGTGAAGCTTTCTTT.

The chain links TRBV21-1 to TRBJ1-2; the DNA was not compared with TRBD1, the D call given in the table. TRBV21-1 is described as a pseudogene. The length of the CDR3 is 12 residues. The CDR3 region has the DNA TGTGCCAGCATCCAGGGGTGCTATGGCTACACCTTC. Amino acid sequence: CASIQGCYGYTF.

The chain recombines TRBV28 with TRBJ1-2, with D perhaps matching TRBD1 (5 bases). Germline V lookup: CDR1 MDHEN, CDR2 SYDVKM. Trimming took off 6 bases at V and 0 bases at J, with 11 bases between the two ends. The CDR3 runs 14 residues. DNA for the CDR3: TGTGCCAGCAGAACCGGACACACTAACTATGGCTACACCTTC. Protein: CASRTGHTNYGYTF.

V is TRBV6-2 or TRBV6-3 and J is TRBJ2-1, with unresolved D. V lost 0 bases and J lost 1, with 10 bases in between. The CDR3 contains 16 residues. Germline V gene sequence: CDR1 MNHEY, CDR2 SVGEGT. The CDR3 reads CASSYSGYESYNEQFF. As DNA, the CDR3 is TGTGCCAGCAGTTACTCGGGGTACGAATCCTACAATGAGCAGTTCTTC.

CDR3 bases: TGTGCCAGCAGCCCCTGGGGGACCTCTGGAAACACCATATATTTT. Amino acid sequence: CASSPWGTSGNTIYF. This chain joins TRBV6-5 and TRBJ1-3; tentatively, D is TRBD1 (5 bases). V lost 6 bases, J lost 0 bases, and 12 bases lay in between. Looked up from germline, CDR1 is MNHEY and CDR2 is SVGAGI. This CDR3 has 15 residues.

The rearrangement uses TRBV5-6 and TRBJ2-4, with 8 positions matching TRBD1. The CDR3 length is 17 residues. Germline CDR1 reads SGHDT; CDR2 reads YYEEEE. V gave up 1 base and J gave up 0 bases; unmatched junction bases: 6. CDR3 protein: CASSLTSGGLAKNIQYF. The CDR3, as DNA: TGTGCCAGCAGCTTGACCTCAGGGGGCTTAGCCAAAAACATTCAGTACTTC.

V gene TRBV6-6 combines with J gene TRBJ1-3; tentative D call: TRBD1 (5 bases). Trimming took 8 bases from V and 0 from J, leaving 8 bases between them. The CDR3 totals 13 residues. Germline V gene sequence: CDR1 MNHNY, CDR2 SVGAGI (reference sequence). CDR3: CASGDFSGNTIYF. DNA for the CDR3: TGTGCCAGCGGGGACTTCTCTGGAAACACCATATATTTT.

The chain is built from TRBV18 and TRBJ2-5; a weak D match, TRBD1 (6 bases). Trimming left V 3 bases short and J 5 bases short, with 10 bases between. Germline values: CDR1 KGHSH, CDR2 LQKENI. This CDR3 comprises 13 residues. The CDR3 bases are TGTGCCAGCTCACCTTTAGGGGGTGAGACCCAGTACTTC. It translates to CASSPLGGETQYF. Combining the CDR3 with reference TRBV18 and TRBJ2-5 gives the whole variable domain NAGVMQNPRHLVRRRGQEARLRCSPMKGHSHVYWYRQLPEEGLKFMVYLQKENIIDESGMPKERFSAEFPKEGPSILRIQQVVRGDSAAYFCASSPLGGETQYFGPGTRLLVL.

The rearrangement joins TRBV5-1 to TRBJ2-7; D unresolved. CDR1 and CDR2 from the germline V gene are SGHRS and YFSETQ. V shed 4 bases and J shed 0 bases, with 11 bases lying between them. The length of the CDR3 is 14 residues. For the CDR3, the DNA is TGCGCCAGCAGCCCGGCCAGAGGCTCCTACGAGCAGTACTTC. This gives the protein CASSPARGSYEQYF. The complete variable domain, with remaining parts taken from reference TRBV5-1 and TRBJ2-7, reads KAGVTQTPRYLIKTRGQQVTLSCSPISGHRSVSWYQQTPGQGLQFLFEYFSETQRNKGNFPGRFSGRQFSNSRSEMNVSTLELGDSALYLCASSPARGSYEQYFGPGTRLTVT.

CDR3 loop: CSGLVPGDTQYF. The CDR3 region has the DNA TGCAGCGGCTTGGTTCCGGGAGATACGCAGTATTTT. The chain recombines TRBV29-1 with TRBJ2-3, with D uncertain. Germline loops: CDR1 SQVTM, CDR2 ANQGSEA. Deletions cut 7 bases from V and 5 bases from J, with 13 bases between. The CDR3 length is 12 residues.

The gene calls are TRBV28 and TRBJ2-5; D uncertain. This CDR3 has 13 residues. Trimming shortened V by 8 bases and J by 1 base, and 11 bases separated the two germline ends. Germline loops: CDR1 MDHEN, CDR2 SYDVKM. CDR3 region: CASGKGTQETQYF. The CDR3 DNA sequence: TGTGCCAGCGGAAAAGGAACCCAAGAGACCCAGTACTTC. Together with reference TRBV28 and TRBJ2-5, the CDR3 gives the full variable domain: DVKVTQSSRYLVKRTGEKVFLECVQDMDHENMFWYRQDPGLGLRLIYFSYDVKMKEKGDIPEGYSVSREKKERFSLILESASTNQTSMYLCASGKGTQETQYFGPGTRLLVL.

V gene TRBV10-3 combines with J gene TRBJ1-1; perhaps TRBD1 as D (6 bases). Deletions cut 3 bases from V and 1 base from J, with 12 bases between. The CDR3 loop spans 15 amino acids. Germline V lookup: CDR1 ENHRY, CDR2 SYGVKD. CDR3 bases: TGTGCCATCAGTGAAAGGGGGATGGAGAACACTGAAGCTTTCTTT. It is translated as CAISERGMENTEAFF.

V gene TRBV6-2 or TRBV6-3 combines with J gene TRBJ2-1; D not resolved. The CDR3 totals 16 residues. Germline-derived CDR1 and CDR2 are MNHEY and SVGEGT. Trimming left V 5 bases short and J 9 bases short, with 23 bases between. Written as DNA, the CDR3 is TGTGCCAGCAGTCAGAGTCGTGGAGTAGCAGCTAGTGAGCAGTTCTTC. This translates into CASSQSRGVAASEQFF.

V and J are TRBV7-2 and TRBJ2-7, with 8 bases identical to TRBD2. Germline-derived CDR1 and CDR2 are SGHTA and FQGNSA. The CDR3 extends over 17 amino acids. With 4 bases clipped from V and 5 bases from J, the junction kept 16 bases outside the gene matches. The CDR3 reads CASSSNPKREWGHEQYF. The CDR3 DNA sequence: TGTGCCAGCAGCTCAAATCCAAAGCGGGAGTGGGGGCACGAGCAGTACTTC.

CDR3 DNA: TGTGCCAGCAGCGTAGACGGGGAGCTAGACATTCAGTACTTC. Its translation: CASSVDGELDIQYF. The chain couples TRBV9 to TRBJ2-4, with a tentative D call TRBD2 (5 bases). The length of the CDR3 is 14 residues. In germline, CDR1 is SGDLS, CDR2 YYNGEE. The germline V and J ends were trimmed by 0 bases and 8 bases, with 12 bases remaining between them.